A single sample is the source of the 31 T cell receptor beta chains below, sequenced in a study of blood T cell repertoires in COVID-19. Profiled with immunoSEQ multiplex PCR; TCRdb holds only in-frame clones, not every one. The table lists approximately 260,000 clones, approximately 89% of them singletons, with roughly 10% in the top ten. Sample: peripheral blood. These receptors came from a woman in her seventies with COVID-19, enrolled during active disease.

In this sample, this clone turned up once. The chain combines TRBV28 with TRBJ2-5; a possible D gene is TRBD2 (5 bases). This CDR3 comprises 14 residues. Germline CDR1 is MDHEN and CDR2 is SYDVKM. V was pared by 6 bases and J by 5 bases, with 16 bases between. The DNA for the CDR3 is TGTGCCAGCAGCCAACTACTAGTCGGTGAGACCCAGTACTTC. It is translated as CASSQLLVGETQYF.

The J gene is TRBJ1-2, the V gene TRBV5-8; TRBD1 matches 9 bases. The CDR3 has 14 amino acids. J was trimmed by 2 bases and V by 6 bases; bases with no gene match: 5. Germline V gene data show CDR1 as SGHTS and CDR2 as YDEGEE. The CDR3 protein is CASNTGQGNYGYTF. CDR3 DNA sequence: TGTGCCAGCAATACGGGACAGGGAAACTATGGCTACACCTTC.

V is TRBV7-9 and J is TRBJ1-6, with unresolved D. The CDR3 is 15 residues long. Trimming removed 2 bases at V and 8 bases at J, with 13 bases between. The V gene's germline CDR1 is SEHNR and CDR2 FQNEAQ (reference sequence). The CDR3 sequence is CASSLSSGLDSPLHF. DNA of the CDR3: TGTGCCAGCAGCTTAAGCTCGGGTTTGGATTCACCCCTCCACTTT.

The CDR3 loop reads CAWSVWAGSSYNEQFF. As DNA, the CDR3 is TGTGCCTGGAGTGTATGGGCGGGGAGCTCCTACAATGAGCAGTTCTTC. The chain combines TRBV30 with TRBJ2-1; tentative D call: TRBD2 (6 bases). The germline V and J ends were trimmed by 0 bases and 0 bases, with 12 bases remaining between them. CDR1 GTSNPN and CDR2 SVGIG come from the germline V gene (reference sequence). CDR3 length equals 16 residues. The full variable domain, its missing parts supplied by reference TRBV30 and TRBJ2-1, is SQTIHQWPATLVQPVGSPLSLECTVEGTSNPNLYWYRQAAGRGLQLLFYSVGIGQISSEVPQNLSASRPQDRQFILSSKKLLLSDSGFYLCAWSVWAGSSYNEQFFGPGTRLTVL.

The chain's CDR3 is CASSTARDRVSDTQYF. The CDR3 nucleotides are TGTGCCAGCAGTACGGCTCGGGACAGGGTATCCGATACGCAGTATTTT. The V and J genes are TRBV2 and TRBJ2-3; TRBD1 aligns across 9 bases. This CDR3 has 16 residues. The junction had 12 bases not matched to a gene; V was cut back by 5 bases and J by 6 bases. Germline values: CDR1 SNHLY, CDR2 FYNNEI.

The chain couples TRBV30 to TRBJ1-2, with a weak D call TRBD1 (6 bases). Trimming pared 2 bases from V and 9 bases from J, leaving 10 bases between. In germline, CDR1 is GTSNPN, CDR2 SVGIG (reference sequence). The CDR3 sequence is 11 residues long. This CDR3 reads CAWSNRESYTF. The CDR3 nucleotides are TGTGCCTGGAGTAACAGGGAAAGCTACACCTTC.

V and J are TRBV5-1 and TRBJ1-4; possibly TRBD1 for D (6 bases). Germline values: CDR1 SGHRS, CDR2 YFSETQ. This CDR3 contains 14 residues. Trimming removed 5 bases from V and 1 base from J, with 9 bases in between. The CDR3 spells CASSLQGTNEKLFF. The CDR3 DNA is TGCGCCAGCAGTTTACAGGGAACTAATGAAAAACTGTTTTTT.

The rearrangement links TRBV18 to TRBJ2-7, with 11 bases fitting TRBD1. The V gene end was trimmed by 3 bases and the J gene end by 3 bases; junction bases not matched to a gene: 7. This CDR3 region has 16 residues. CDR1 KGHSH and CDR2 LQKENI come from the germline V gene. Written as DNA, the CDR3 is TGTGCCAGCTCACCGCCCGGCGGGACAGGGGGCTACGAGCAGTACTTC. This encodes CASSPPGGTGGYEQYF. Filled out from reference TRBV18 and TRBJ2-7, the complete variable domain reads NAGVMQNPRHLVRRRGQEARLRCSPMKGHSHVYWYRQLPEEGLKFMVYLQKENIIDESGMPKERFSAEFPKEGPSILRIQQVVRGDSAAYFCASSPPGGTGGYEQYFGPGTRLTVT.

The genes are TRBV7-8 and TRBJ2-7; D not certain. CDR3 length: 13 residues. Trimming stripped 2 bases from V and 4 bases from J, with 9 bases between. The germline CDR1 and CDR2 sequences are SGHVS and FQNEAQ. The CDR3 is CASSLNTLYEQYF. The CDR3 DNA reads TGTGCCAGCAGCTTAAACACCCTGTACGAGCAGTACTTC.

In this sample, this clone turned up a few times. The V and J genes are TRBV11-3 and TRBJ1-6; no clear D gene. V was trimmed by 0 bases and J by 6 bases, leaving 6 bases between them. The CDR3 consists of 14 residues. Germline V CDR1 and CDR2: SGHNT, YENEEA. The CDR3 DNA reads as TGTGCCAGCAGCTTAGAGGTCGGTAATTCACCCCTCCACTTT. Encoded protein: CASSLEVGNSPLHF.

The chain recombines TRBV5-1 with TRBJ2-7, with D perhaps matching TRBD2 (6 bases). CDR3 length equals 13 residues. Germline V gives CDR1 SGHRS, CDR2 YFSETQ. V was pared by 5 bases and J by 0 bases, with 9 bases between. Here the CDR3 DNA reads TGCGCCAGCAGGGAGGGAAGCTCCTACGAGCAGTACTTC. It yields the protein CASREGSSYEQYF.

The chain uses TRBV24-1 and TRBJ2-1; D call uncertain. V shed 3 bases and J shed 8 bases, with 4 bases lying between them. This CDR3 contains 11 residues. CDR1 is KGHDR and CDR2 is SFDVKD in the germline V gene. The CDR3 nucleotides read TGTGCCACCAGTGATAGAGATGAGCAGTTCTTC. It translates to CATSDRDEQFF.

The V call is TRBV28, the J call TRBJ1-6; no clear D gene. The V end was cut by 5 bases, the J end by 0 bases, with 8 bases between. The CDR3 extends over 15 amino acids. Germline V CDR1 and CDR2: MDHEN, SYDVKM. The CDR3 DNA sequence: TGTGCCAGCAGTCTGGAGAGCTCCTATAATTCACCCCTCCACTTT. Its protein product is CASSLESSYNSPLHF.

The chain uses TRBV2 and TRBJ1-5, with a tentative D call TRBD1 (6 bases). The CDR3 extends over 13 amino acids. CDR1 and CDR2 from the germline V gene are SNHLY and FYNNEI. With 7 bases removed from V and 4 bases from J, the gap between germline ends came to 11 bases. The CDR3 DNA reads as TGTGCCAGCAAGGGGGGAGGGAATCAGCCCCAGCATTTT. This gives the protein CASKGGGNQPQHF.

The chain recombines TRBV9 with TRBJ2-1, with 11 bases fitting TRBD2. This CDR3 is 15 amino acids long. Looked up from germline, CDR1 is SGDLS and CDR2 is YYNGEE. The ends lost 6 bases at V and 1 base at J; junction bases unmatched: 3. CDR3 DNA sequence: TGTGCCAGCACCCGACTAGCGGGATCCTACAATGAGCAGTTCTTC. Protein product: CASTRLAGSYNEQFF.

The J gene is TRBJ2-7, the V gene TRBV2, with 9 bases matching TRBD1. Germline V gives CDR1 SNHLY, CDR2 FYNNEI. Trimming at V came to 5 bases and at J to 7 bases, leaving 9 bases not matched to a gene. The CDR3 covers 14 residues. This CDR3 reads CASSPLTGGSEQYF. CDR3 in DNA: TGTGCCAGCAGTCCACTGACAGGGGGGAGTGAGCAGTACTTC.

The rearrangement links TRBV6-2 or TRBV6-3 to TRBJ2-3; D is ambiguous. Germline loops: CDR1 MNHEY, CDR2 SVGEGT. CDR3 length: 14 residues. V lost 8 bases, J lost 5 bases, and 17 bases lay in between. For the CDR3, the DNA is TGTGCCAGCCGCCCGGGCAGCATGCTAGATACGCAGTATTTT. Translating gives CASRPGSMLDTQYF.

This clone was recorded once. The rearrangement uses TRBV28 and TRBJ1-2; 7 bases line up with TRBD1. V trimming: 4 bases; J trimming: 5 bases; junction bases outside the gene matches: 7. Germline CDR1 MDHEN, CDR2 SYDVKM. The CDR3 contains 14 residues. The CDR3 coding sequence is TGTGCCAGCAGTTCCACCGACAGGGTATATGGCTACACCTTC. Its translation is CASSSTDRVYGYTF.

This clone was seen once. The chain has TRBV28 and TRBJ2-2; TRBD1 agrees at 8 bases. Germline V gene data show CDR1 as MDHEN and CDR2 as SYDVKM. The junction had 8 bases not matched to a gene; V was cut back by 8 bases and J by 6 bases. CDR3 length: 14 residues. The CDR3 DNA reads as TGTGCCAGCTGGGACAGGTTCGGGGCCGGGGAGCTGTTTTTT. It encodes CASWDRFGAGELFF. The full variable domain, with the rest looked up from reference TRBV28 and TRBJ2-2, is DVKVTQSSRYLVKRTGEKVFLECVQDMDHENMFWYRQDPGLGLRLIYFSYDVKMKEKGDIPEGYSVSREKKERFSLILESASTNQTSMYLCASWDRFGAGELFFGEGSRLTVL.

In this sample, this clone turned up once. V is TRBV27 and J is TRBJ1-1; 8 bases line up with TRBD1. The junction had 10 bases not matched to a gene; V was cut back by 5 bases and J by 5 bases. From germline, CDR1 is MNHEY and CDR2 SMNVEV (reference sequence). This CDR3 region has 15 residues. For the CDR3, the DNA is TGTGCCAGCAGTAACCAGGACAGGGTGGGGACTGAAGCTTTCTTT. The encoded protein is CASSNQDRVGTEAFF.

V and J are TRBV11-3 and TRBJ2-1; 9 bases are a match to TRBD2. V trimming: 1 base; J trimming: 11 bases; junction bases outside the gene matches: 12. CDR1 is SGHNT, CDR2 YENEEA, per germline. This CDR3 region has 16 residues. CDR3 bases: TGTGCCAGCAGCTTAGGACTAGCGGACAGAGGTTACCAGCAGTTCTTC. Protein sequence: CASSLGLADRGYQQFF.

The CDR3 sequence: CASSPQTGDYGYTF. The CDR3, as DNA: TGTGCCAGCTCACCGCAAACAGGGGACTATGGCTACACCTTC. V usage is TRBV18 and J usage is TRBJ1-2; 7 nucleotides match TRBD1. The CDR3 runs 14 residues. In germline, CDR1 is KGHSH, CDR2 LQKENI. V dropped 3 bases and J dropped 3; count of bases not matched to a gene: 4.

The V and J genes are TRBV18 and TRBJ1-5; D unresolved. The CDR3 loop spans 13 amino acids. Trimming took off 3 bases at V and 7 bases at J, with 10 bases between the two ends. Germline V CDR1 and CDR2: KGHSH, LQKENI. The CDR3 region is CASSPPSGQPQHF. The CDR3 DNA sequence: TGTGCCAGCTCACCCCCAAGCGGGCAGCCCCAGCATTTT.

This clone has just a few counts. The V and J genes are TRBV6-6 and TRBJ2-6; 8 bases match TRBD1. V was clipped by 5 bases and J by 0 bases; unmatched bases: 3. Germline V lookup: CDR1 MNHNY, CDR2 SVGAGI (reference sequence). This CDR3 comprises 16 residues. The CDR3 DNA reads as TGTGCCAGCAGTGGGGACAGGCGCTCTGGGGCCAACGTCCTGACTTTC. This translates into CASSGDRRSGANVLTF.

J is TRBJ1-6 and V is TRBV30; a weak D match, TRBD1 (6 bases). Trimming left V 5 bases short and J 2 bases short, with 7 bases between. The CDR3 consists of 13 residues. Germline assignment: CDR1 GTSNPN and CDR2 SVGIG (reference sequence). For the CDR3, the DNA is TGTGCCTGGCGGGACACCTATAATTCACCCCTCCACTTT. Protein product: CAWRDTYNSPLHF. The entire variable domain, with the rest obtained from reference TRBV30 and TRBJ1-6, is as follows: SQTIHQWPATLVQPVGSPLSLECTVEGTSNPNLYWYRQAAGRGLQLLFYSVGIGQISSEVPQNLSASRPQDRQFILSSKKLLLSDSGFYLCAWRDTYNSPLHFGNGTRLTVT.

The chain recombines TRBV5-1 with TRBJ2-7, with 8 bases identical to TRBD2. The V segment lost 2 bases and the J segment 0 bases; nucleotides outside the gene matches: 4. The CDR3 covers 15 residues. Germline CDR1 is SGHRS and CDR2 is YFSETQ. The CDR3 loop reads CASSFIAGSSYEQYF. CDR3 bases: TGCGCCAGCAGCTTCATAGCGGGGAGCTCCTACGAGCAGTACTTC.

The rearrangement uses TRBV4-1 and TRBJ1-2, with unresolved D. The CDR3 has 14 amino acids. V was pared by 4 bases and J by 4 bases, with 13 bases between. CDR1 is MGHRA, CDR2 YSYEKL, per germline. The CDR3 loop reads CASSPPGVSYGYTF. DNA of the CDR3: TGCGCCAGCAGCCCCCCCGGGGTAAGCTATGGCTACACCTTC.

The rearrangement uses TRBV18 and TRBJ1-3, with 8 bases aligning to TRBD1. The CDR3 spans 15 residues. The germline V gene has CDR1 KGHSH and CDR2 LQKENI. Losses at the gene ends were 5 bases for V and 0 bases for J; bases not matched to a gene: 3. Written as DNA, the CDR3 is TGTGCCAGCTCAGAGGGACAGGCCTCTGGAAACACCATATATTTT. This translates into CASSEGQASGNTIYF.

The chain links TRBV28 to TRBJ1-2, with D unclear. Germline V gene data show CDR1 as MDHEN and CDR2 as SYDVKM. This CDR3 has 12 residues. Trimming pared 5 bases from V and 3 bases from J, leaving 7 bases between. The CDR3 DNA reads as TGTGCCAGCAGTATACGGGACTATGGCTACACCTTC. Translating gives CASSIRDYGYTF.

V is TRBV7-3 and J is TRBJ2-3; D gene ambiguous. The V end lost 3 bases, the J end lost 1 base, and 8 bases lay between the germline ends. The length of the CDR3 is 14 residues. CDR1 SGHTA and CDR2 FQGTGA come from the germline V gene. This chain's CDR3 is CASSFQYGTDTQYF. CDR3 nucleotide sequence: TGTGCCAGCAGCTTTCAGTACGGCACAGATACGCAGTATTTT. Supplemented by reference TRBV7-3 and TRBJ2-3, the full variable domain reads GAGVSQTPSNKVTEKGKYVELRCDPISGHTALYWYRQSLGQGPEFLIYFQGTGAADDSGLPNDRFFAVRPEGSVSTLKIQRTERGDSAVYLCASSFQYGTDTQYFGPGTRLTVL.

Here the CDR3 reads CASSSHLAGGTYNEQFF. The CDR3 nucleotides read TGTGCCAGCAGTTCCCATTTAGCGGGAGGGACCTACAATGAGCAGTTCTTC. J is TRBJ2-1 and V is TRBV27; 11 bases fit TRBD2. V shed 4 bases and J 2 bases; nucleotides not matched to a gene: 7. This CDR3 region has 17 residues. The germline gives CDR1 MNHEY, CDR2 SMNVEV (reference sequence).